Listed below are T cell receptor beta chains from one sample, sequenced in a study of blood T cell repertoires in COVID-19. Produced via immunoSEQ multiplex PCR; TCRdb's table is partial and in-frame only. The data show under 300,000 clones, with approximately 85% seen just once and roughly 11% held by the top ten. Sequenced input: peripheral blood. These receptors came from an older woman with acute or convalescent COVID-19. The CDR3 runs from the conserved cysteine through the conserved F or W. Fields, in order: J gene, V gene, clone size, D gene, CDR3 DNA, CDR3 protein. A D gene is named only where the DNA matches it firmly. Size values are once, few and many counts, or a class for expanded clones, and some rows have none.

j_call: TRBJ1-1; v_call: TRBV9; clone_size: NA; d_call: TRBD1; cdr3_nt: TGTGCCAGCAGCGTAGCAACAGGGGGGAACACTGAAGCTTTCTTT; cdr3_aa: CASSVATGGNTEAFF
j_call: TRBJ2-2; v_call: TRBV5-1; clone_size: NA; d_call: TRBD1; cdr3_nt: TGCGCCAGCAGCTATTTACAGGGGGCCACCGGGGAGCTGTTTTTT; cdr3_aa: CASSYLQGATGELFF
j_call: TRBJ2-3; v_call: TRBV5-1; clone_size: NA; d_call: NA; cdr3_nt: TGCGCCAGCAGGCCCGACTACTCCACAGATACGCAGTATTTT; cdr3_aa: CASRPDYSTDTQYF
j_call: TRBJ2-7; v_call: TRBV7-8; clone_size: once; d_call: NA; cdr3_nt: TGTGCCAGCAGCTTATGGGTGGCGGGGAAAGGATATTACGAGCAGTACTTC; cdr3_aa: CASSLWVAGKGYYEQYF
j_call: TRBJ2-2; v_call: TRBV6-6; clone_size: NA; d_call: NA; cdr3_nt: TGTGCCAGCCCCTCAAGGCCAGGGGCGAACACCGGGGAGCTGTTTTTT; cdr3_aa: CASPSRPGANTGELFF
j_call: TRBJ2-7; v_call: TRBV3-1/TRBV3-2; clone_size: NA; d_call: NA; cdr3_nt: TGTGCCAGCAGCCGAGGGTTCCCCTACGAGCAGTACTTC; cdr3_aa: CASSRGFPYEQYF
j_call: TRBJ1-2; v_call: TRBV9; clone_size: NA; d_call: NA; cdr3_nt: TGTGCCAGCAGCGTAGCCGGGGGTCACTATGGCTACACCTTC; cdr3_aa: CASSVAGGHYGYTF
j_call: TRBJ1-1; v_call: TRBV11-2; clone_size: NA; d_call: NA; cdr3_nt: TGTGCCAGCAGCTTAGACGGAGGGGCGAGGACTGAAGCTTTCTTT; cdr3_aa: CASSLDGGARTEAFF
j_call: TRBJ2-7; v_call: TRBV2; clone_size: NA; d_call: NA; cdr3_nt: TGTGCCAGCAGCAAGGAAGGGGACACTGCCTACGAGCAGTACTTC; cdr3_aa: CASSKEGDTAYEQYF
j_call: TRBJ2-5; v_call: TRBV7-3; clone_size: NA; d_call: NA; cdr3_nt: TGTGCCAGCAGCTTAACGGGCCCTGGCGAGACCCAGTACTTC; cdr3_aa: CASSLTGPGETQYF
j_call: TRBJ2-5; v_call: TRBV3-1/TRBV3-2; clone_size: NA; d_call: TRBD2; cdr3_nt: TGTGCCAGCAGCCAAGCCGTTAGCGGGGGGTCAGGGGAGACCCAGTACTTC; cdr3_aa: CASSQAVSGGSGETQYF
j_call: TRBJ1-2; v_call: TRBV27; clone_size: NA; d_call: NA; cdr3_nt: TGTGCCAGCAGTCCCGGGGGGTATGGCTACACCTTC; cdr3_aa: CASSPGGYGYTF
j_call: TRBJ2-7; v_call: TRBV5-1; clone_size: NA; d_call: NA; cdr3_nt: TGCGCCAGCAGCGGGTACGGGGAGCAGTACTTC; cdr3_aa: CASSGYGEQYF
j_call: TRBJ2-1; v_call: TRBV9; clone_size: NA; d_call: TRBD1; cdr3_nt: TGTGCCAGCAGCGCTGGACAGGGTCGTTACAATGAGCAGTTCTTC; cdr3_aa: CASSAGQGRYNEQFF
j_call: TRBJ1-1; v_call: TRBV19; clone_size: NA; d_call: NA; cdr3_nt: TGTGCCAGTAGTATATCTTCGCTCCGGTACACTGAAGCTTTCTTT; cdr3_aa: CASSISSLRYTEAFF
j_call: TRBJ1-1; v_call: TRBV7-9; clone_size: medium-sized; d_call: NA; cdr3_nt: TGTGCCAGCAGCTCCTCCCGGAACACTGAAGCTTTCTTT; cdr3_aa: CASSSSRNTEAFF
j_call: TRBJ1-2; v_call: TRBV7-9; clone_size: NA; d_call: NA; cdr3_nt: TGTGCCAGCAGCGTTCACTCTAACTATGGCTACACCTTC; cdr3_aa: CASSVHSNYGYTF
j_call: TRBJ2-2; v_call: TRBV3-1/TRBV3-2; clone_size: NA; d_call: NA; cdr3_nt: TGTGCCAGCAGCCACACCGGACTGACCGGGGAGCTGTTTTTT; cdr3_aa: CASSHTGLTGELFF
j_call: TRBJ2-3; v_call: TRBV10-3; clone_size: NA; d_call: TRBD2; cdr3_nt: TGTGCCACAGCCCGGGGTAGCGGGGTACCAGATACGCAGTATTTT; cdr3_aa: CATARGSGVPDTQYF
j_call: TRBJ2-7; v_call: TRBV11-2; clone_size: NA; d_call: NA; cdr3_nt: TGTGCCAGCAGCTTAGGGGGGGGCGCGGGCGAGCAGTACTTC; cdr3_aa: CASSLGGGAGEQYF
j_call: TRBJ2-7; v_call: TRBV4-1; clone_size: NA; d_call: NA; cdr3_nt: TGCGCCAGCAGCCAGGCGCTCACTAGTAACCACGAGCAGTACTTC; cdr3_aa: CASSQALTSNHEQYF
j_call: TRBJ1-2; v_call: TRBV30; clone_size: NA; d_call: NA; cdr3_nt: TGTGCCTGGAGTGGGGCGAACTATGGCTACACCTTC; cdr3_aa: CAWSGANYGYTF
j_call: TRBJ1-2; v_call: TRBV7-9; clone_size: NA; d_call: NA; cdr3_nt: TGTGCCAGCAGCTTAACAGGCCAGGGGCCCTATGGCTACACCTTC; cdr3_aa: CASSLTGQGPYGYTF
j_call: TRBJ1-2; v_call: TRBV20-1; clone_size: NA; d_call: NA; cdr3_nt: TGCAGTGCTAGTTTGGGGAGGTATGGCTACACCTTC; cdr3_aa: CSASLGRYGYTF
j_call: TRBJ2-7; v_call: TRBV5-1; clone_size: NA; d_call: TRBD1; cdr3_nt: TGCGCCAGCAGTTACGGGACAGCCTACGAGCAGTACTTC; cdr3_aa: CASSYGTAYEQYF
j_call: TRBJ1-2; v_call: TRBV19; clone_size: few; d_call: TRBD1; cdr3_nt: TGTGCCAGTGTAGTTAGGACAGGCGGCGGCTACACCTTC; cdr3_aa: CASVVRTGGGYTF
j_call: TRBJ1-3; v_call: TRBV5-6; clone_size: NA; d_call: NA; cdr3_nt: TGTGCCAGCAGCTTCACTACCTCTGGAAACACCATATATTTT; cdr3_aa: CASSFTTSGNTIYF
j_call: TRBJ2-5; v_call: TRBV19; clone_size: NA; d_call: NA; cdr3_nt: TGTGCCAGTAGTATCTCGGGCCGACGGGGAGAGACCCAGTACTTC; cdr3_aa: CASSISGRRGETQYF
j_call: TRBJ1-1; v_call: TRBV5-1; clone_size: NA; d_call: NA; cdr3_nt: TGCGCCAGCAGCTTTACAAGAGAGGCTGAAGCTTTCTTT; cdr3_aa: CASSFTREAEAFF
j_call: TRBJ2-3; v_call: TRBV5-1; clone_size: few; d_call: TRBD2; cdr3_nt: TGCGCCAGCAGCTTGGCCCTGACTAGCGCCCGAGTGGATACGCAGTATTTT; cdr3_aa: CASSLALTSARVDTQYF
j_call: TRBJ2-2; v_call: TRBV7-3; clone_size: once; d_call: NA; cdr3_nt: TGTGCCAGCAGCACGGGGAATCCGAACGGGGAGCTGTTTTTT; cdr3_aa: CASSTGNPNGELFF
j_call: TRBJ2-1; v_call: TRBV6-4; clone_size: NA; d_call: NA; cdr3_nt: TGTGCCAGCAGTGTCCAGGTGAACAGTGAGCAGTTCTTC; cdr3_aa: CASSVQVNSEQFF
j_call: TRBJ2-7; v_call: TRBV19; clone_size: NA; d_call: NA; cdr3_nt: TGTGCCAGTAGTATAGGCACTTCCTACGAGCAGTACTTC; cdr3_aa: CASSIGTSYEQYF
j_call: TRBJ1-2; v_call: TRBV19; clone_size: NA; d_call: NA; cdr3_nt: TGTGCCAGTAGTCCGGGAGAAGCGAATTATGGCTACACCTTC; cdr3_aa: CASSPGEANYGYTF
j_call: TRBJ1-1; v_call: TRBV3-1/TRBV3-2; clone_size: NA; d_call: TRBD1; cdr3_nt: TGTGCCAGCAGCCTCTCACAGGGGGGCCTAGAAGCTTTCTTT; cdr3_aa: CASSLSQGGLEAFF
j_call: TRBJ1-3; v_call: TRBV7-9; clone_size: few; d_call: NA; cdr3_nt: TGTGCCAGCAGGGGGCTAGGCGGAAACACCATATATTTT; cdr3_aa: CASRGLGGNTIYF
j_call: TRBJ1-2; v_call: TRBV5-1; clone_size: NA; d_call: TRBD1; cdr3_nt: TGCGCCAGCAGCTTGGAGGGACAGGGTGGTGGCTACACCTTC; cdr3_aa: CASSLEGQGGGYTF
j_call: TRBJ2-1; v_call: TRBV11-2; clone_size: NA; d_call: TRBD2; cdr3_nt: TGTGCCAGCAGCCCGCCGGGCGGGGGGACGGGGCAGTTCTTC; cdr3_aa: CASSPPGGGTGQFF
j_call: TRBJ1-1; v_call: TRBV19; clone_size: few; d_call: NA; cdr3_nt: TGTGCCAGTAGTATTGTATGGCAGTACAACACTGAAGCTTTCTTT; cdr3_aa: CASSIVWQYNTEAFF
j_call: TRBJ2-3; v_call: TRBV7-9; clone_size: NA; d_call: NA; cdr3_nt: TGTGCCAGCAGCCCAGGGGCCTACACAGATACGCAGTATTTT; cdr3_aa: CASSPGAYTDTQYF
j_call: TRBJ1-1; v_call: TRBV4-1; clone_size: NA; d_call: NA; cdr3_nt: TGCGCCAGCAGCCAAGATAAGGGGGTGGGCACTGAAGCTTTCTTT; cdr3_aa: CASSQDKGVGTEAFF
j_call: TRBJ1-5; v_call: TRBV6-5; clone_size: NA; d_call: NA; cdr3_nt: TGTGCCAGCAGGACGCAGGGAAACCAGCCCCAGCATTTT; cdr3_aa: CASRTQGNQPQHF
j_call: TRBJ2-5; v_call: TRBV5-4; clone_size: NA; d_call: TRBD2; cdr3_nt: TGTGCCAGCAGCCCACCGCCGGGCGGGGGGGCCGGAGAGACCCAGTACTTC; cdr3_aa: CASSPPPGGGAGETQYF
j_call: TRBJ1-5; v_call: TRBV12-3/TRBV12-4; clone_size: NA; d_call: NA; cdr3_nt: TGTGCCAGCAGTTTGCAATCGGGACAGCCCCAGCATTTT; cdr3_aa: CASSLQSGQPQHF
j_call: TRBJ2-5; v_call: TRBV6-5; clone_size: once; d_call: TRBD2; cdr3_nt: TGTGCCAGCAGTCGCCGAGCGGGGGAAGGGGAGACCCAGTACTTC; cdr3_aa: CASSRRAGEGETQYF
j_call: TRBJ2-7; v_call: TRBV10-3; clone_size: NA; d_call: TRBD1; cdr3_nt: TGTGCCAACAGGGGCCGCCTCTCCTACGAGCAGTACTTC; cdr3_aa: CANRGRLSYEQYF
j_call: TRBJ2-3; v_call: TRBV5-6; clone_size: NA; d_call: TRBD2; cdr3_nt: TGTGCCAGCAGCCGCGAGCGGGGTTACCTCACAGATACGCAGTATTTT; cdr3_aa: CASSRERGYLTDTQYF
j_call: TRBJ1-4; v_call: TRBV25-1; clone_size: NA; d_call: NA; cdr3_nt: TGTGCCAGCAGTCTAACAAGAGGGACTAATGAAAAACTGTTTTTT; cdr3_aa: CASSLTRGTNEKLFF
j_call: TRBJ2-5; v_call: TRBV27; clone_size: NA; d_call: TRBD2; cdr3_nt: TGTGCTTCGAGGGCTAGCGGGGGCCAAGAGACCCAGTACTTC; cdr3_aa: CASRASGGQETQYF
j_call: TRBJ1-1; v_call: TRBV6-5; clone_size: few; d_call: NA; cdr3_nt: TGTGCCAGCAGTTCGTCAGGGTGGGGCACTGAAGCTTTCTTT; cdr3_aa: CASSSSGWGTEAFF
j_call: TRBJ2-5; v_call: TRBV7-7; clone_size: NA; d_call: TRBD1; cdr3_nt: TGTGCTAGCAGCCCCCAAGGGGGCGGCGGGGAGACCCAGTACTTC; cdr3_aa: CASSPQGGGGETQYF
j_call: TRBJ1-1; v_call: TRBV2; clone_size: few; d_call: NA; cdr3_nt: TGTGCCAGCAGGGGACAAATGAACACTGAAGCTTTCTTT; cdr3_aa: CASRGQMNTEAFF
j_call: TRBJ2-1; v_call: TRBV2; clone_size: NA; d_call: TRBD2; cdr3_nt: TGTGCCACTATCCTATCTAGCGGGGGCGGCAATGAGCAGTTCTTC; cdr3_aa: CATILSSGGGNEQFF